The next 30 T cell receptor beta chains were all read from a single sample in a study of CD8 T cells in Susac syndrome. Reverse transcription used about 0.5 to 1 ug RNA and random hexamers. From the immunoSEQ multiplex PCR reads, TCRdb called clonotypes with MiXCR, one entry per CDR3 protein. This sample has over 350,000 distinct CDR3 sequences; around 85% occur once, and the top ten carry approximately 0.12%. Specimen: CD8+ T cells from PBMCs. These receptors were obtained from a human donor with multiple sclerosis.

DNA of the CDR3: TGTGCCAGCAGTTACGGGTCAGGAAGCAATCAGCCCCAGCATTTT. It specifies CASSYGSGSNQPQHF. V usage is TRBV6-5 and J usage is TRBJ1-5; D is ambiguous. The V and J ends lost 2 bases and 1 base respectively, with 9 bases between them. Germline CDR1 is MNHEY and CDR2 is SVGAGI. The CDR3 extends over 15 amino acids.

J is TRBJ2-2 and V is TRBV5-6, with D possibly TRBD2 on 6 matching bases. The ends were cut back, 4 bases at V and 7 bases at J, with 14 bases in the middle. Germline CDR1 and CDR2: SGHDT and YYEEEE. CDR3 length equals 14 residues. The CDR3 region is CASSAGQGLGELFF. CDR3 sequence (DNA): TGTGCCAGCAGCGCGGGTCAGGGACTCGGGGAGCTGTTTTTT.

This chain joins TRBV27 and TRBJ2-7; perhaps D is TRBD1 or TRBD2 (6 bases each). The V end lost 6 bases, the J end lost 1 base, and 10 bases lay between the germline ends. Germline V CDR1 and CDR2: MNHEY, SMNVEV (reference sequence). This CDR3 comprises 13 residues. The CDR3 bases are TGTGCCAGCAGAGGGGGAGGATCCTACGAGCAGTACTTC. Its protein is CASRGGGSYEQYF.

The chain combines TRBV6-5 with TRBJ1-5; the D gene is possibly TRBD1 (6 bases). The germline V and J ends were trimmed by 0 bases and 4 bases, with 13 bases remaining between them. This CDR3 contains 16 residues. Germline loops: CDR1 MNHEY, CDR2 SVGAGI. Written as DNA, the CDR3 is TGTGCCAGCAGTTACTCGAGACAGGACTTGAATCAGCCCCAGCATTTT. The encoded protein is CASSYSRQDLNQPQHF.

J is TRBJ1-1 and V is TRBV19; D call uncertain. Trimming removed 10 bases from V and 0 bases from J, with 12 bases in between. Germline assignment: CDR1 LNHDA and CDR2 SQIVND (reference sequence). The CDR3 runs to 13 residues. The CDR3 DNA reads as TGTGCCACCATCACTTCGGTGAACACTGAAGCTTTCTTT. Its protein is CATITSVNTEAFF.

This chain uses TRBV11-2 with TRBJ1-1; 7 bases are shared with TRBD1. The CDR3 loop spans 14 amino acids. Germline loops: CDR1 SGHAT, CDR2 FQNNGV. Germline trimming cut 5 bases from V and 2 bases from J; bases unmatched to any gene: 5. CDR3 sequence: CASSAHRGNTEAFF. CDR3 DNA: TGTGCCAGCAGCGCGCACAGGGGAAACACTGAAGCTTTCTTT.

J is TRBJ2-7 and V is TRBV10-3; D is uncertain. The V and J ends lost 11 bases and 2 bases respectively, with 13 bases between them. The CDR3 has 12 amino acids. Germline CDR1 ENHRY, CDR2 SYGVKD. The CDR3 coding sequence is TGTGCCGCCGCTGCCGAGACCTACGAGCAGTACTTC. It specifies CAAAAETYEQYF.

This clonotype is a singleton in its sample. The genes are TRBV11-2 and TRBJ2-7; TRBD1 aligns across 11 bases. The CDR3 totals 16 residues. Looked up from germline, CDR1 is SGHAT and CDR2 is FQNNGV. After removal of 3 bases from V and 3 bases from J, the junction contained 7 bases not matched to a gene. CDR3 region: CASSFRLGTGGYEQYF. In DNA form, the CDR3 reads TGTGCCAGCAGCTTCCGGCTGGGGACAGGGGGCTACGAGCAGTACTTC.

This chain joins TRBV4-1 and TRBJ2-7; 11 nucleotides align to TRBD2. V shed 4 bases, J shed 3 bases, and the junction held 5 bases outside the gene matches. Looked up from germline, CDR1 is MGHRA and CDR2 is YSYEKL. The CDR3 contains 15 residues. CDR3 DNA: TGCGCCAGCAGCCGGTTCGGACTAGCGGGCTACGAGCAGTACTTC. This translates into CASSRFGLAGYEQYF.

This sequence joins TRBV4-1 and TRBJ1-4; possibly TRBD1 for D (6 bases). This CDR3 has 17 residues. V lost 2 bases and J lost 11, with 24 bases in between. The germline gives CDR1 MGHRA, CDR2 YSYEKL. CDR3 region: CASSQIETGGRFGKLFF. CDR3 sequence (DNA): TGCGCCAGCAGCCAAATTGAAACCGGGGGGCGATTCGGGAAACTGTTTTTT.

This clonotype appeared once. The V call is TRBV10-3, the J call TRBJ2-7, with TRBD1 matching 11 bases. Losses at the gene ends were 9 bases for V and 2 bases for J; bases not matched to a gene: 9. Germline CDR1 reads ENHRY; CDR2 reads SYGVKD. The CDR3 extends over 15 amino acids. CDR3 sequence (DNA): TGTGCCATAACAGATCCGGGACAGGGGGCCTACGAGCAGTACTTC. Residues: CAITDPGQGAYEQYF.

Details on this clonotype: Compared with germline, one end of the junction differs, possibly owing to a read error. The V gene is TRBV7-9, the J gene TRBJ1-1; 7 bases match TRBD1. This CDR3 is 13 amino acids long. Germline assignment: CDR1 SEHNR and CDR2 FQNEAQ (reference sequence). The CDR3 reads CASSPGQETEVFF. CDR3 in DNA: TGTGCCAGCAGCCCTGGACAGGAGACTGAAGTTTTCTTT.

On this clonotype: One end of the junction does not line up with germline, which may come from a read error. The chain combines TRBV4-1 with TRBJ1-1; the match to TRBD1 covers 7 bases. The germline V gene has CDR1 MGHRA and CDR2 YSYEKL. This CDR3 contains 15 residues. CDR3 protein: CASSQEGGPGRQAFF. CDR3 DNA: TGCGCTAGCAGCCAAGAAGGGGGCCCGGGCCGACAAGCTTTCTTT.

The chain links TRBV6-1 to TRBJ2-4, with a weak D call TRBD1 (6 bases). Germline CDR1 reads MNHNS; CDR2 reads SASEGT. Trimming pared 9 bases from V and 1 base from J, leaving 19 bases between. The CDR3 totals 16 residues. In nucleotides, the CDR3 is TGTGCCAGTAACAGGGACCTCACCCTCGCCAAAAACATTCAGTACTTC. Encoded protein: CASNRDLTLAKNIQYF.

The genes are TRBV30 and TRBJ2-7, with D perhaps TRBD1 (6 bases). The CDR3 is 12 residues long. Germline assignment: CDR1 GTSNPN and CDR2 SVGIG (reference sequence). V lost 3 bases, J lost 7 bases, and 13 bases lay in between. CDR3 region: CAWRDAGAEQYF. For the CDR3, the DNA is TGTGCCTGGAGGGACGCAGGGGCTGAGCAGTACTTC.

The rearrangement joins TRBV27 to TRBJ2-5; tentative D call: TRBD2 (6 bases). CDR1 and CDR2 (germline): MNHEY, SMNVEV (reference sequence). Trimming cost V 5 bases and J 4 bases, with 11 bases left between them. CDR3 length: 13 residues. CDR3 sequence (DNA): TGTGCCAGCAGTCCTACCGGGGGAGAGACCCAGTACTTC. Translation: CASSPTGGETQYF.

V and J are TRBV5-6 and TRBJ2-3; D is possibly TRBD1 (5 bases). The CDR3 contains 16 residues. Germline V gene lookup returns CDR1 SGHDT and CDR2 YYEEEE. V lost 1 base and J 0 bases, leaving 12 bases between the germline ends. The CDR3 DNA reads TGTGCCAGCAGCTTGTCGCGGAAGGGGAGCACAGATACGCAGTATTTT. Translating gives CASSLSRKGSTDTQYF.

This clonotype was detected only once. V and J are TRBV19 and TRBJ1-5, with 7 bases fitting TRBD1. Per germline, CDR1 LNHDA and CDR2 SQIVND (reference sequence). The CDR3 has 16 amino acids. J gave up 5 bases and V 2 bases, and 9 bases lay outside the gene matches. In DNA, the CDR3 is TGTGCCAGTAGTATAATGTACAGGGGTATGGATCAGCCCCAGCATTTT. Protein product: CASSIMYRGMDQPQHF.

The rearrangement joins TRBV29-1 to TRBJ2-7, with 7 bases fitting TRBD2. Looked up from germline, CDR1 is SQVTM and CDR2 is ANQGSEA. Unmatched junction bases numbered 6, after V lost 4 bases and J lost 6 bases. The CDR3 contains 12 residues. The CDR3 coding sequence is TGCAGCGTTGGGGAGGGGATCGTCGAGCAGTACTTC. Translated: CSVGEGIVEQYF.

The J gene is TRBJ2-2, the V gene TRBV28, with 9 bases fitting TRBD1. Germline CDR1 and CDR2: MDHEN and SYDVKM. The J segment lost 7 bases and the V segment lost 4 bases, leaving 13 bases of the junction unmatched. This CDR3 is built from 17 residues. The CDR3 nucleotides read TGTGCCAGCAGTTACCCTATGGACAGGGGTTTAAACGGGGAGCTGTTTTTT. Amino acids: CASSYPMDRGLNGELFF.

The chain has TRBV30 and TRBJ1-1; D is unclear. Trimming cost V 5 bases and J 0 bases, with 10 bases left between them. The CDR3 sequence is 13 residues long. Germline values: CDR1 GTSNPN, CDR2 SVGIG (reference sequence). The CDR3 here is CAWGPELNTEAFF. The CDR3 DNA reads TGTGCCTGGGGCCCAGAATTGAACACTGAAGCTTTCTTT.

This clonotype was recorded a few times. The CDR3 DNA follows: TGTGCCAGCAGTGAGGCTAGCGGCACAGATACGCAGTATTTT. Translating it yields CASSEASGTDTQYF. The gene calls are TRBV6-5 and TRBJ2-3; the D gene is possibly TRBD2 (6 bases). Trimming removed 5 bases at V and 1 base at J, with 10 bases between. The CDR3 is 14 amino acids. CDR1 and CDR2 (germline): MNHEY, SVGAGI.

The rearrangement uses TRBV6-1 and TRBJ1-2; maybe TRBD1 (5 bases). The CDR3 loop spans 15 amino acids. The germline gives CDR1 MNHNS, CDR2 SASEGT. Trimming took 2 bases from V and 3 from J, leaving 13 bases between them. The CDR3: CASSEPQGFYYGYTF. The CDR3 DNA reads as TGTGCCAGCAGTGAACCTCAGGGATTCTACTATGGCTACACCTTC.

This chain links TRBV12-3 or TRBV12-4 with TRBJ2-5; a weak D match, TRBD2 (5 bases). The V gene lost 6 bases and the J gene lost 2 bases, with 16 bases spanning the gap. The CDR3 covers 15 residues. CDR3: CASSPHVPGQETQYF. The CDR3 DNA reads TGTGCCAGCAGCCCTCATGTTCCGGGGCAAGAGACCCAGTACTTC.

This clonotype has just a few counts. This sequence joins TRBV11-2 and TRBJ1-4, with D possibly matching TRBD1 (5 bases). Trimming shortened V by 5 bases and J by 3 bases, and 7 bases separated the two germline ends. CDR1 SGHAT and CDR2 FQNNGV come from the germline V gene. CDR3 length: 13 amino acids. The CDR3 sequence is CASSRTPNEKLFF. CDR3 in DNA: TGTGCCAGCAGCAGGACACCTAATGAAAAACTGTTTTTT.

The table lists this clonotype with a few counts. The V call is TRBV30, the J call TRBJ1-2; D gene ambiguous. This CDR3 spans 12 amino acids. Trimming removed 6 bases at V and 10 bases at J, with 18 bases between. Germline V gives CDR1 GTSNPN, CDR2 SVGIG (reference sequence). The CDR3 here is CACPSGQSLYTF. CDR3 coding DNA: TGTGCCTGTCCTTCCGGGCAGAGCCTCTACACCTTC. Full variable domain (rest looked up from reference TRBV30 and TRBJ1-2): SQTIHQWPATLVQPVGSPLSLECTVEGTSNPNLYWYRQAAGRGLQLLFYSVGIGQISSEVPQNLSASRPQDRQFILSSKKLLLSDSGFYLCACPSGQSLYTFGSGTRLTVV.

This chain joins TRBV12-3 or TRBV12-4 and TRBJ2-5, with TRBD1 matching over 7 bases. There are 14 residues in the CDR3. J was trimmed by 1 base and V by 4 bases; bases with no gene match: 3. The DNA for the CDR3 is TGTGCCAGCAGTTGGACAGGCCCCCAAGAGACCCAGTACTTC. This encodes CASSWTGPQETQYF.

CDR3 sequence reads: CASSAGGPPNTGELFF. The DNA of the CDR3 is TGTGCCAGCAGTGCGGGAGGGCCACCTAACACCGGGGAGCTGTTTTTT. The chain is built from TRBV2 and TRBJ2-2, with 8 bases aligning to TRBD2. The germline gives CDR1 SNHLY, CDR2 FYNNEI. CDR3 length: 16 residues. The V and J ends lost 4 bases and 2 bases, in that order; junction bases with no gene match: 6. The complete variable domain, with remaining parts taken from reference TRBV2 and TRBJ2-2, reads EPEVTQTPSHQVTQMGQEVILRCVPISNHLYFYWYRQILGQKVEFLVSFYNNEISEKSEIFDDQFSVERPDGSNFTLKIRSTKLEDSAMYFCASSAGGPPNTGELFFGEGSRLTVL.

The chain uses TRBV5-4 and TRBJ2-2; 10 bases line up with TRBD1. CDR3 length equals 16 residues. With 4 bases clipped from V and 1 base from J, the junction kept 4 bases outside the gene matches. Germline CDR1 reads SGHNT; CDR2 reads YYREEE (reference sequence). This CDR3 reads CASSTDRGRNTGELFF. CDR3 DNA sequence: TGTGCCAGCAGCACGGACAGGGGGAGGAACACCGGGGAGCTGTTTTTT.

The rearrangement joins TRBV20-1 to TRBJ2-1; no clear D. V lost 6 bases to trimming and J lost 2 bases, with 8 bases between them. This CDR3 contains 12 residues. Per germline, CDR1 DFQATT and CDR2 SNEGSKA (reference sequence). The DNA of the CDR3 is TGCAGTGCCCCTCCTGCCTACAATGAGCAGTTCTTC. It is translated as CSAPPAYNEQFF.